The 27 T cell receptor beta chains given below trace back to one sample, sequenced in a study of shared clonotypes between healthy human individuals (dated by TCRdb to 2018 to 2020). Library construction relied on the immunoSEQ multiplex PCR assay. TCRdb's version of the immuneACCESS table is confined to in-frame rearrangements and falls short of the full clone set. An unresolved V gene accounts for under half of the shortfall where checked; the remainder is of unknown origin. The sample data list about 600,000 clones, and 97% of these were observed just once. The ten top clones hold about 0.06% of the sample. Material: naive CD4+ T cells sorted from blood. The sample's cell subset or site, from its label and the paper: CD45RA+ positively selected. The receptors originated from a woman between 25 and 40 years old in good health.

The chain uses TRBV9 and TRBJ2-5; tentative D call: TRBD2 (6 bases). V was trimmed by 2 bases and J by 5 bases, leaving 13 bases between them. Germline assignment: CDR1 SGDLS and CDR2 YYNGEE. The CDR3 spans 14 residues. The CDR3 coding sequence is TGTGCCAGCAGCGTTCTGACTAGTCCCGAGACCCAGTACTTC. Translation gives CASSVLTSPETQYF.

The CDR3 is CASSLTRTGGGEQFF. CDR3 sequence (DNA): TGTGCCAGCAGCCTCACACGCACAGGGGGCGGTGAGCAGTTCTTC. V and J are TRBV7-3 and TRBJ2-1, with TRBD1 matching 9 bases. The CDR3 is 15 amino acids. V shed 5 bases, J shed 9 bases, and the junction held 11 bases outside the gene matches. The germline V gene encodes CDR1 SGHTA and CDR2 FQGTGA.

The chain couples TRBV5-8 to TRBJ1-4; D might be TRBD1 (5 bases). Germline V gives CDR1 SGHTS, CDR2 YDEGEE. This CDR3 has 15 residues. V gave up 2 bases and J gave up 0 bases, with 8 bases separating them. The CDR3 DNA reads as TGTGCCAGCAGCTTAGGGGCCGCAACTAATGAAAAACTGTTTTTT. Amino acids: CASSLGAATNEKLFF. Complete variable domain (other parts from reference TRBV5-8 and TRBJ1-4): EAGVTQSPTHLIKTRGQQATLRCSPISGHTSVYWYQQALGLGLQFLLWYDEGEERNRGNFPPRFSGRQFPNYSSELNVNALELEDSALYLCASSLGAATNEKLFFGSGTQLSVL.

This chain joins TRBV5-6 and TRBJ2-5; 8 bases match TRBD1. This CDR3 has 15 residues. V gave up 0 bases and J gave up 2 bases; unmatched junction bases: 3. Germline V gene sequence: CDR1 SGHDT, CDR2 YYEEEE. The DNA of the CDR3 is TGTGCCAGCAGCTTGGGACAGGGGTTACAAGAGACCCAGTACTTC. This translates into CASSLGQGLQETQYF.

This sequence joins TRBV30 and TRBJ1-1; D may be TRBD1 (5 bases). The germline V gene encodes CDR1 GTSNPN and CDR2 SVGIG (reference sequence). The CDR3 length is 12 residues. With 5 bases removed from V and 5 bases from J, the gap between germline ends came to 12 bases. CDR3 sequence: CAWGLGGTEAFF. The CDR3, as DNA: TGTGCCTGGGGACTCGGGGGAACTGAAGCTTTCTTT.

Remarks on this clone: Distinct nucleotide sequences in the sample also encode this CDR3. The CDR3 here is CATARGRETQYF. The CDR3 region has the DNA TGTGCCACCGCCCGGGGTCGAGAGACCCAGTACTTC. The V call is TRBV6-5, the J call TRBJ2-5; possibly TRBD2 for D (5 bases). CDR1 is MNHEY and CDR2 is SVGAGI in the germline V gene. V lost 10 bases to trimming and J lost 4 bases, with 13 bases between them. The CDR3 runs 12 residues.

V usage is TRBV6-6 and J usage is TRBJ2-7, with 8 bases aligning to TRBD1. The V and J ends lost 6 bases and 6 bases, in that order; junction bases with no gene match: 7. This CDR3 is built from 13 residues. In germline, CDR1 is MNHNY, CDR2 SVGAGI (reference sequence). The CDR3, as DNA: TGTGCCAGCAGCCGGAATACAGGGGGCGAGCAGTACTTC. Residues: CASSRNTGGEQYF.

This clone was seen only once. This sequence joins TRBV6-5 and TRBJ1-4; TRBD1 matches 7 bases. V lost 6 bases, J lost 4 bases, and 8 bases stayed unmatched. This CDR3 has 15 residues. Germline CDR1 is MNHEY and CDR2 is SVGAGI. In DNA form, the CDR3 reads TGTGCCAGCAGCCGACAGGGACAGATTAATGAAAAACTGTTTTTT. Translated, it gives CASSRQGQINEKLFF.

The V call is TRBV21-1, the J call TRBJ1-5; the table's TRBD1 call for D was not verified on the DNA. TRBV21-1 is a documented pseudogene. The CDR3 extends over 15 amino acids. The CDR3 protein is CASSKGRSSNQPQHF. In DNA, the CDR3 is TGTGCCAGCAGCAAGGGCAGGTCTTCCAATCAGCCCCAGCATTTT.

The V and J genes are TRBV9 and TRBJ2-2; 13 nucleotides line up with TRBD2. Germline V gives CDR1 SGDLS, CDR2 YYNGEE. Losses at the gene ends were 0 bases for V and 3 bases for J; bases not matched to a gene: 2. There are 17 residues in the CDR3. The CDR3 loop is CASSVAGLAGDTGELFF. The CDR3 DNA reads TGTGCCAGCAGCGTAGCTGGACTAGCGGGAGACACCGGGGAGCTGTTTTTT. The full variable domain, completed using reference TRBV9 and TRBJ2-2, is DSGVTQTPKHLITATGQRVTLRCSPRSGDLSVYWYQQSLDQGLQFLIQYYNGEERAKGNILERFSAQQFPDLHSELNLSSLELGDSALYFCASSVAGLAGDTGELFFGEGSRLTVL.

The chain uses TRBV6-1 and TRBJ1-5; D gene unclear. The V and J ends lost 6 bases and 2 bases respectively, with 14 bases between them. This CDR3 contains 15 residues. Germline V gives CDR1 MNHNS, CDR2 SASEGT. The CDR3 nucleotides are TGTGCCAGCAGCGCCGGTCGGACCGGCAATCAGCCCCAGCATTTT. It translates to CASSAGRTGNQPQHF.

The CDR3 sequence: CASSSPDRDEKLFF. DNA for the CDR3: TGTGCCAGCAGCTCCCCTGACAGGGATGAAAAACTGTTTTTT. The chain is built from TRBV5-5 and TRBJ1-4; 7 positions match TRBD1. CDR3 length equals 14 residues. CDR1 is SGHKS, CDR2 YYEKEE, per germline (reference sequence). V lost 3 bases, J lost 6 bases, and 5 bases stayed unmatched.

The rearrangement uses TRBV19 and TRBJ2-3; 14 bases are a match to TRBD2. The CDR3 is 16 amino acids. The V and J ends lost 7 bases and 5 bases, in that order; junction bases with no gene match: 8. Germline V gives CDR1 LNHDA, CDR2 SQIVND (reference sequence). The CDR3 here is CASISGLAGAGDTQYF. CDR3 in DNA: TGTGCCAGTATTTCGGGACTAGCGGGGGCTGGAGATACGCAGTATTTT.

V usage is TRBV7-9 and J usage is TRBJ1-1; 8 bases align to TRBD1. The CDR3 extends over 16 amino acids. The V gene end was trimmed by 5 bases and the J gene end by 1 base; junction bases not matched to a gene: 9. CDR1 SEHNR and CDR2 FQNEAQ come from the germline V gene (reference sequence). The CDR3 protein is CASSRNTGGRNTEAFF. CDR3 DNA sequence: TGTGCCAGCAGCCGCAATACAGGGGGAAGGAACACTGAAGCTTTCTTT.

V and J are TRBV28 and TRBJ2-5; 9 nucleotides match TRBD1. V shed 4 bases and J 3 bases; nucleotides not matched to a gene: 6. Per germline, CDR1 MDHEN and CDR2 SYDVKM. The CDR3 is 15 residues long. CDR3 region: CASSWAGTGKETQYF. The DNA for the CDR3 is TGTGCCAGCAGTTGGGCCGGGACAGGGAAAGAGACCCAGTACTTC. Full variable domain (remainder filled in from reference TRBV28 and TRBJ2-5): DVKVTQSSRYLVKRTGEKVFLECVQDMDHENMFWYRQDPGLGLRLIYFSYDVKMKEKGDIPEGYSVSREKKERFSLILESASTNQTSMYLCASSWAGTGKETQYFGPGTRLLVL.

The rearrangement joins TRBV27 to TRBJ2-5, with 7 bases fitting TRBD2. This CDR3 region has 17 residues. Per the germline V gene, CDR1 is MNHEY and CDR2 is SMNVEV (reference sequence). Trimming took 4 bases from V and 7 from J; bases not matched to a gene: 18. The CDR3 DNA is TGTGCCAGCAGTTCCTTCGGGGAGGGCTCGCGTTCTGGGACCCAGTACTTC. It is translated as CASSSFGEGSRSGTQYF.

The chain links TRBV9 to TRBJ2-7; D might be TRBD1 (6 bases). Trimming left V 4 bases short and J 6 bases short, with 14 bases between. Germline CDR1 reads SGDLS; CDR2 reads YYNGEE. The CDR3 length is 13 residues. The CDR3 spells CASSSTGTPEQYF. The CDR3 region has the DNA TGTGCCAGCAGCTCCACCGGGACACCCGAGCAGTACTTC.

This clone has only one observation. This chain connects TRBV28 to TRBJ2-7; tentatively, D is TRBD1 or TRBD2 (5 bases each). This CDR3 is 12 amino acids long. Germline values: CDR1 MDHEN, CDR2 SYDVKM. V was trimmed by 10 bases and J by 2 bases, leaving 12 bases between them. The CDR3 protein is CATSQGPYEQYF. The CDR3 coding sequence is TGTGCCACCTCCCAGGGACCCTACGAGCAGTACTTC.

The V and J genes are TRBV9 and TRBJ1-2; 9 nucleotides line up with TRBD1. The CDR3 is 16 amino acids. The J segment lost 0 bases and the V segment lost 3 bases, leaving 6 bases of the junction unmatched. The V gene's germline CDR1 is SGDLS and CDR2 YYNGEE. The CDR3: CASSGWTGDTNYGYTF. The CDR3 region has the DNA TGTGCCAGCAGCGGCTGGACAGGGGATACTAACTATGGCTACACCTTC.

The count of this clone is one. The chain combines TRBV6-5 with TRBJ1-3; D is possibly TRBD1 (6 bases). There are 15 residues in the CDR3. Germline-derived CDR1 and CDR2 are MNHEY and SVGAGI. Between the trimmed V and J ends, which lost 5 bases and 3 bases, there was a span of 14 bases. This CDR3 is CASSTAGASGNTIYF. The DNA for the CDR3 is TGTGCCAGCAGTACCGCAGGGGCGAGTGGAAACACCATATATTTT.

This chain joins TRBV5-4 and TRBJ2-1; TRBD1 or TRBD2 may be the D gene (6 bases each). The V end lost 4 bases, the J end lost 5 bases, and 19 bases lay between the germline ends. Germline V gene data show CDR1 as SGHNT and CDR2 as YYREEE (reference sequence). This CDR3 spans 16 amino acids. For the CDR3, the DNA is TGTGCCAGCAGCCCCGTGGGGTCAAGGGGGGACAATGAGCAGTTCTTC. Protein sequence: CASSPVGSRGDNEQFF.

This chain links TRBV6-5 with TRBJ2-7; 7 positions match TRBD1. V shed 5 bases and J 2 bases; nucleotides not matched to a gene: 9. In germline, CDR1 is MNHEY, CDR2 SVGAGI. This CDR3 contains 15 residues. The CDR3: CASSLTGTETYEQYF. The CDR3 region has the DNA TGTGCCAGCAGTCTAACCGGGACAGAGACCTACGAGCAGTACTTC.

The chain combines TRBV18 with TRBJ1-3, with unresolved D. This CDR3 comprises 15 residues. The V gene's germline CDR1 is KGHSH and CDR2 LQKENI. Trimming stripped 1 base from V and 2 bases from J, with 9 bases between. CDR3 protein: CASSPRRSPGNTIYF. CDR3 DNA sequence: TGTGCCAGCTCACCACGTAGGTCCCCTGGAAACACCATATATTTT. Full variable domain (outside the CDR3, taken from reference TRBV18 and TRBJ1-3): NAGVMQNPRHLVRRRGQEARLRCSPMKGHSHVYWYRQLPEEGLKFMVYLQKENIIDESGMPKERFSAEFPKEGPSILRIQQVVRGDSAAYFCASSPRRSPGNTIYFGEGSWLTVV.

Worth noting for this clone: Different DNA sequences within this sample yield the same CDR3. The chain links TRBV5-4 to TRBJ2-7; D uncertain. The CDR3 totals 13 residues. Per germline, CDR1 SGHNT and CDR2 YYREEE (reference sequence). V dropped 0 bases and J dropped 2 bases, with 6 bases sitting between them. The CDR3 DNA follows: TGTGCCAGCAGCTTGGGGGGAACCTACGAGCAGTACTTC. It yields the protein CASSLGGTYEQYF.

DNA for the CDR3: TGCGCCAGCAGCTTGGAAGGCTTGAAGGGTCAGCCCCAGCATTTT. It encodes CASSLEGLKGQPQHF. The chain has TRBV5-1 and TRBJ1-5; no reliable D call. The V end was cut by 0 bases, the J end by 6 bases, with 13 bases between. The CDR3 runs 15 residues. Germline assignment: CDR1 SGHRS and CDR2 YFSETQ.

The chain carries TRBV5-1 and TRBJ2-2; no clear D gene. The V and J ends lost 0 bases and 2 bases respectively, with 5 bases between them. CDR3 size: 14 residues. Germline CDR1 SGHRS, CDR2 YFSETQ. The CDR3: CASSLATNTGELFF. The CDR3 nucleotides read TGCGCCAGCAGCTTGGCCACTAACACCGGGGAGCTGTTTTTT.

The genes are TRBV30 and TRBJ1-2; 9 bases are shared with TRBD1. Germline-derived CDR1 and CDR2 are GTSNPN and SVGIG (reference sequence). V trimming: 7 bases; J trimming: 4 bases; junction bases outside the gene matches: 13. The CDR3 consists of 15 residues. CDR3 amino acids: CASPFRDRESYGYTF. The CDR3 DNA reads TGTGCCTCACCCTTCCGGGACAGGGAAAGCTATGGCTACACCTTC.